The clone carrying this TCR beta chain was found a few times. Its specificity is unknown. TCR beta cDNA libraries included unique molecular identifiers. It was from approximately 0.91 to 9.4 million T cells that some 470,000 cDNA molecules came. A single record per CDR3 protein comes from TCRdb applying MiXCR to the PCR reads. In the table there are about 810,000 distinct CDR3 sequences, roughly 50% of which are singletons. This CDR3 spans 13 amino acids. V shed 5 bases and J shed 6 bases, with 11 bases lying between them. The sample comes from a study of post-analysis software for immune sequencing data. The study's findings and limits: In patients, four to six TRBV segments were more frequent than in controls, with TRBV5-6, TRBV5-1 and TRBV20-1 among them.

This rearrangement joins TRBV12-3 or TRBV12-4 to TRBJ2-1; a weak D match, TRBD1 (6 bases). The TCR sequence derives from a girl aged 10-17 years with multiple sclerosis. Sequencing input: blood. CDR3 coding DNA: TGTGCCAGCAGTCCCCAGGGGTTCAATGAGCAGTTCTTC. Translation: CASSPQGFNEQFF.